This T cell receptor beta chain was identified in a study of blood T cell repertoires in COVID-19. The CDR3 contains 14 residues. V was cut by 1 base and J by 1 base, with 7 bases left in between. Germline V lookup: CDR1 SGHVS, CDR2 FQNEAQ. Authors' analysis steps: It was from reference gene primer amplification that nucleated cell counts were estimated. Produced via immunoSEQ multiplex PCR; TCRdb's table is partial and in-frame only. Clone size and the V and J calls come from that table; the DNA yielded D and trimming. This table holds roughly 520,000 clones, 70% to 90% found once. The study drew participants aged about 18 to 95 years from around 24 US areas.

J is TRBJ1-1 and V is TRBV7-8; tentative D call: TRBD1 (6 bases). The receptor's source is a middle-aged woman who had recovered from COVID-19. The sequenced sample was PBMCs or T cells enriched from blood (not recorded which). In DNA, the CDR3 is TGTGCCAGCAGCTTAGTAGGGGGGAACACTGAAGCTTTCTTT. It encodes CASSLVGGNTEAFF.